This note documents a single T cell receptor beta chain sequence. Its matching antigen is unknown. The record originates from a study of cytomegalovirus exposure and HLA in healthy donors. Study-level background: Findings of an earlier analysis included around 120 million unique TCR beta sequences from 170 million or so T cells. General study findings and limits: Follow-up analysis later connected one missense variant in DCLRE1C with trimming of TCR beta V- and J-genes. An analysis was carried out at a later point. It showed that HLA-associated TCR beta chains were more clonally expanded than equally common non-associated chains. CMV antigen specificity of three CMV-associated chains was confirmed in vitro.

Amplification used 60 Vbeta primers and 13 Jbeta primers. Sequenced by immunoSEQ multiplex PCR; TCRdb stores in-frame clones only, minus some. The table for this sample gives 93,000 or so clones. Per germline, CDR1 GTSNPN and CDR2 SVGIG (reference sequence). Unmatched junction bases numbered 8, after V lost 2 bases and J lost 1 base. This CDR3 comprises 16 residues. The TCR sequence derives from a man between 35 and 55 years old in good health and CMV-seronegative. This chain joins TRBV30 and TRBJ2-7; 10 positions agree with TRBD2. Sequencing was performed on PBMCs. CDR3 loop: CAWSPSGGKTSYEQYF. The CDR3 DNA reads as TGTGCCTGGAGTCCTAGCGGGGGAAAAACATCCTACGAGCAGTACTTC.